This TCR beta chain was recovered during a study of T cell responses to AZD1222 COVID-19 vaccine. Findings and limits, study-wide: Distributed over spike, vaccine-associated CD4 TCRs predominated at 160-218 and 743-854.

Sequencing was performed with immunoSEQ multiplex PCR; in TCRdb, only in-frame clones are kept and a portion is missing. The table shows around 100,000 clones, with less than 95% occurring only once. About this clone: Antigen specificity is unknown.

This CDR3 contains 15 residues. Trimming stripped 7 bases from V and 2 bases from J, with 15 bases between. The germline gives CDR1 MDHEN, CDR2 SYDVKM. This receptor was taken from an adult in good health. Sequencing used peripheral blood, obtained on day 0 of AZD1222 vaccination. The gene calls are TRBV28 and TRBJ1-5; D ambiguous. CDR3 nucleotide sequence: TGTGCCAGCATCCGGGCCCCTTTGGGCAATCAGCCCCAGCATTTT. Amino acids: CASIRAPLGNQPQHF.